Given below is one TCR beta chain in context. Its antigen is still unknown. Base qualities are missing; no much larger clone stands one base away. The CDR3 regions of human TCRbeta chains were subjected to immunosequencing. The study's processing was this. Repertoire TCRs were matched against a reference library of SARS-CoV-2-specific TCRs generated with the MIRA antigen-specificity platform. Breadth was defined as the fraction of unique TCRs that were SARS-CoV-2-associated, and depth was defined as the fraction of total T cells that were SARS-CoV-2-associated. Using the MIRA data, every spike-specific TCR was mapped to the spike region that the TCR reacted to and assigned to either a CD4 or a CD8 class. Log10-transformed breadth and depth values were compared by one-way ANOVA with Sidak's multiple comparisons tests. TCRdb provides this immuneACCESS table in a form limited to in-frame rearrangements. Some clones are lacking; in checked studies, under half of them reflect an unresolved V gene, and why the rest are absent is not known. V and J calls and clone size are those listed in that table; D and trimming were worked out from the DNA. The sample table records fewer than 200,000 clones; approximately 90% of these occur just once. Roughly 4% of the sample is held by the ten biggest clonotypes.

The entry originates in a study of T cell responses to AZD1222 COVID-19 vaccine (dated by TCRdb to the early 2020s). Regarding the complete study: A total of approximately 250 trial participants underwent TCR sequencing, of whom around 210 had received two doses of AZD1222 and about 26 had received two doses of the MenACWY control vaccine. Trial participants were enrolled by age into 18-55, 56-69 and 70-plus year subgroups, with around 140, 26 and 57 TCR-sequenced participants respectively. The paper as a whole reports these results and caveats: CD4 TCRs associated with the vaccine covered the entire spike protein, and the dominant responses were in regions 160-218 and 743-854. In the small 56-69-year group, the increase in depth fell short of significance, most likely because of low power. Participants were mostly white British, with more females than males. The authors suggested clonal diversity may have been underestimated. Conclusions about previously exposed vaccinees are limited because only a handful of AZD1222 recipients were SARS-CoV-2 seropositive at baseline. Nearly half of unique spike-specific TCRs reportedly recognized epitopes outside regions mutated in the B.1.351 and B.1.1.7 variants. After two AZD1222 doses, both the breadth and the depth of spike-specific TCRs were significantly higher than at day 0 and than in MenACWY recipients. Because no day 14 peak-response samples were available, repertoires were characterized only after the peak T cell response.

The intended sense of this specimen's time point label: about 28 days (+/-7) after the second vaccine dose. Sample treatment or condition, as interpreted from the label and publication: meningococcal conjugate vaccine given as trial control. The vaccinee samples were drawn from two UK trials, COV001 and COV002, one of which was a single-blind randomized controlled phase 2/3 trial testing AZD1222 (ChAdOx1 nCoV-19) in healthy adults. For TCRbeta chain sequencing, PBMC samples from trial participants were taken at day 0 and at day 28 after the second dose. Material: peripheral blood, obtained 28 days after the second dose of the MenACWY control vaccine. The source of this sequence is an adult who received the MenACWY meningococcal vaccine as a control.

The CDR3 here reads CASSQGQLTLGGYTF. The DNA reads as follows: TGTGCCAGCAGCCAGGGACAGCTAACCCTCGGGGGCTACACCTTC. Recombination connected TRBV9 to TRBJ1-2, with 7 middle bases fitting TRBD1. The CDR3 covers 15 residues, taking in both the cysteine and the phenylalanine. Just the 45-base CDR3 DNA is kept, in frame starting at base 1. Taken from the germline V gene, the CDR1 and CDR2 loops are SGDLS and YYNGEE. V is cut back by 4 bases and J by 8 bases, with 14 bases in the junction unmatched.